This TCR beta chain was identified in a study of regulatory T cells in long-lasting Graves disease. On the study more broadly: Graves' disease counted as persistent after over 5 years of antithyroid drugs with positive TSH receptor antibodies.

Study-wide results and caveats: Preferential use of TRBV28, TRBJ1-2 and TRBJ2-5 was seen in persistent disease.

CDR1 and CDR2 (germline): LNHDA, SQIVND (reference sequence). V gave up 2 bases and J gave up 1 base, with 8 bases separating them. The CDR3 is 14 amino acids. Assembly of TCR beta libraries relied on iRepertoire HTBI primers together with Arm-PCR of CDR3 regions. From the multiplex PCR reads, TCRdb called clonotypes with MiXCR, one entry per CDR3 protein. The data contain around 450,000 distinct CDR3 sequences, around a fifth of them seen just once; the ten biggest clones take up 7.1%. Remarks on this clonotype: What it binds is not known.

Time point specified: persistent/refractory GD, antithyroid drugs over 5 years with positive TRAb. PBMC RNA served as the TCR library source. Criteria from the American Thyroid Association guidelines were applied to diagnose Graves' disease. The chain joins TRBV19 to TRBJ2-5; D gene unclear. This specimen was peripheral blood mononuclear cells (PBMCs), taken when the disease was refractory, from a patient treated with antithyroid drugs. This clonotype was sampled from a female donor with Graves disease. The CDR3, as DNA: TGTGCCAGTAGTATAAGACCTGGCCAAGAGACCCAGTACTTC. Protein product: CASSIRPGQETQYF. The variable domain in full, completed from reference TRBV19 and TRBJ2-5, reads DGGITQSPKYLFRKEGQNVTLSCEQNLNHDAMYWYRQDPGQGLRLIYYSQIVNDFQKGDIAEGYSVSREKKESFPLTVTSAQKNPTAFYLCASSIRPGQETQYFGPGTRLLVL.